This T cell receptor beta chain was documented in a study of T cells after yellow fever vaccination. V was shortened by 7 bases and J by 4 bases, with 15 bases between the two germline ends. This CDR3 contains 13 residues. Germline-derived CDR1 and CDR2 are SQVTM and ANQGSEA. In making TCR cDNA, 5'RACE template switching added a universal primer site and UMIs to it. TCRdb processed the 5' RACE reads anew with MiXCR; each CDR3 protein has one entry. The table records about 220,000 distinct CDR3 sequences, under 3.5% of them present only once. The rearrangement links TRBV29-1 to TRBJ2-3; D call uncertain. The sample was CD4+ T cells sorted from PBMCs, taken 10 days after the yellow fever booster vaccination. This sequence was found in a man aged 18 to 35 who received the YFV17D yellow fever vaccine. As DNA, the CDR3 is TGCAGCGCTACCGGGTCCGGAGCAGATACGCAGTATTTT. Translation gives CSATGSGADTQYF.